One and the same sample provided the 21 T cell receptor beta chains below, sequenced in a study of T cells in Graves' hyperthyroidism and ophthalmopathy. The source material, RNA transcripts, was used to amplify TCR beta CDR3 regions. The HTBI set primed first-round TCR CDR3 RT-PCR. TCRdb used MiXCR to reprocess the multiplex PCR reads, holding one entry per CDR3 protein. The table lists roughly 600,000 distinct CDR3 sequences, approximately 15% of them singletons. Specimen: blood. These receptor sequences come from a woman aged 50 to 60 with Graves' ophthalmopathy.

This clonotype was seen at least ten times. The chain links TRBV9 to TRBJ2-5; 8 bases are a match to TRBD2. This CDR3 contains 15 residues. Germline V gene lookup returns CDR1 SGDLS and CDR2 YYNGEE. Losses at the gene ends were 0 bases for V and 4 bases for J; bases not matched to a gene: 5. In DNA form, the CDR3 reads TGTGCCAGCAGCGTAGACGGGGGGGGTGGAGAGACCCAGTACTTC. This codes for CASSVDGGGGETQYF.

On this clonotype: This may come from a read error, since a much larger clone is one base off. The gene calls are TRBV6-1 and TRBJ2-7, with TRBD1 matching 7 bases. With 6 bases clipped from V and 7 bases from J, the junction kept 12 bases outside the gene matches. CDR3 length: 14 residues. The germline V gene encodes CDR1 MNHNS and CDR2 SASEGT. CDR3 DNA sequence: TGTGCCAGCAGAAAGGACAGGCCGACAGTGGAGCAGTACTTC. Translation gives CASRKDRPTVEQYF.

This clonotype has only a few counts. The chain couples TRBV10-2 to TRBJ2-3; maybe TRBD1 (5 bases). CDR3 length equals 14 residues. Germline V gene lookup returns CDR1 WSHSY and CDR2 SAAADI. V was trimmed by 2 bases and J by 2 bases, leaving 8 bases between them. CDR3 DNA: TGCGCCAGCAGTGAGGCAGGGATCACAGATACGCAGTATTTT. Translated: CASSEAGITDTQYF.

This clonotype was seen repeatedly, ten times or more. The V and J genes are TRBV29-1 and TRBJ2-1; TRBD1 matches at 10 bases. CDR3 length: 15 amino acids. Germline V gene lookup returns CDR1 SQVTM and CDR2 ANQGSEA. The CDR3 loop reads CSAGTGVSSYNEQFF. Written as DNA, the CDR3 is TGCAGTGCGGGGACAGGGGTCAGCTCCTACAATGAGCAGTTCTTC.

The chain employs TRBV9 and TRBJ1-5; weak D call: TRBD1 (5 bases). This CDR3 is 14 amino acids long. Germline CDR1 is SGDLS and CDR2 is YYNGEE. With 4 bases removed from V and 3 bases from J, the gap between germline ends came to 11 bases. This chain's CDR3 is CASSPAGLNQPQHF. The CDR3, as DNA: TGTGCCAGCAGCCCAGCGGGGCTCAATCAGCCCCAGCATTTT.

The rearrangement joins TRBV6-1 to TRBJ2-2; maybe TRBD1 (6 bases). The ends were cut back, 10 bases at V and 8 bases at J, with 20 bases in the middle. This CDR3 is 14 amino acids long. Germline assignment: CDR1 MNHNS and CDR2 SASEGT. CDR3 in amino acids: CATPESRGTGELFF. CDR3 bases: TGTGCCACTCCTGAGTCCAGGGGAACGGGGGAGCTGTTTTTT.

Ten or more counts support this clonotype. The chain has TRBV2 and TRBJ2-7, with D tentatively TRBD1 (6 bases). Trimming cost V 3 bases and J 5 bases, with 17 bases left between them. This CDR3 region has 15 residues. Looked up from germline, CDR1 is SNHLY and CDR2 is FYNNEI. The CDR3 spells CASSDGRPEGDEQYF. For the CDR3, the DNA is TGTGCCAGCAGTGATGGTCGACCAGAGGGGGACGAGCAGTACTTC.

This clonotype has a count of ten or more. The V gene is TRBV6-6, the J gene TRBJ2-3; D gene uncertain. This CDR3 region has 12 residues. Germline-derived CDR1 and CDR2 are MNHNY and SVGAGI (reference sequence). Trimming pared 2 bases from V and 6 bases from J, leaving 6 bases between. CDR3 amino acids: CASSYPPDTQYF. CDR3 sequence (DNA): TGTGCCAGCAGTTACCCCCCCGATACGCAGTATTTT.

This clonotype was seen many times. A junction boundary mismatches the germline segment, possibly from a read error. V is TRBV5-6 and J is TRBJ2-1; TRBD2 matches at 9 bases. Germline V gene sequence: CDR1 SGHDT, CDR2 YYEEEE. The CDR3 has 15 residues. The CDR3 sequence: CASSLGLAAYNEQFF. CDR3 sequence (DNA): TGCGCCAGCAGCTTGGGACTAGCAGCTTACAATGAGCAGTTCTTC. Complete variable domain (other parts from reference TRBV5-6 and TRBJ2-1): DAGVTQSPTHLIKTRGQQVTLRCSPKSGHDTVSWYQQALGQGPQFIFQYYEEEERQRGNFPDRFSGHQFPNYSSELNVNALLLGDSALYLCASSLGLAAYNEQFFGPGTRLTVL.

V gene TRBV24-1 combines with J gene TRBJ2-5; TRBD2 might be the D (6 bases). Germline CDR1 reads KGHDR; CDR2 reads SFDVKD. This CDR3 is built from 15 residues. Trimming left V 2 bases short and J 5 bases short, with 14 bases between. The CDR3 DNA follows: TGTGCCACCAGTGATTCCGGAGGGCCAGGGGAGACCCAGTACTTC. The encoded protein is CATSDSGGPGETQYF.

This clonotype showed up many times. The chain joins TRBV20-1 to TRBJ2-5; 12 positions agree with TRBD2. The CDR3 is made up of 16 amino acids. Germline V CDR1 and CDR2: DFQATT, SNEGSKA (reference sequence). The J segment lost 4 bases and the V segment lost 1 base, leaving 7 bases of the junction unmatched. DNA for the CDR3: TGCAGTGCTAGAGTGGCTAGCGGGAGGGCCACAGAGACCCAGTACTTC. This encodes CSARVASGRATETQYF.

The sample holds many counts of this clonotype. This chain joins TRBV2 and TRBJ2-1, with 10 nucleotides matching TRBD2. This CDR3 comprises 16 residues. The junction had 9 bases not matched to a gene; V was cut back by 5 bases and J by 5 bases. Germline lookup yields CDR1 SNHLY and CDR2 FYNNEI. This chain's CDR3 is CASSKHNSGRNNEQFF. CDR3 sequence (DNA): TGTGCCAGCAGTAAGCACAATAGCGGGAGGAACAATGAGCAGTTCTTC.

This clonotype was recorded at least ten times. The V gene is TRBV28, the J gene TRBJ2-7; 16 positions agree with TRBD2. V was pared by 3 bases and J by 4 bases, with 18 bases of the junction left unmatched. This CDR3 spans 21 amino acids. CDR1 MDHEN and CDR2 SYDVKM come from the germline V gene. CDR3 nucleotide sequence: TGTGCCAGCAGTTTTGAAAGCTCGGCCGGGACTAGCGGGAGGGCCTATTACGAGCAGTACTTC. Translating gives CASSFESSAGTSGRAYYEQYF.

CDR3 amino acids: CSARSRTSGPYEQYF. Here the CDR3 DNA reads TGCAGTGCTAGATCACGGACTAGCGGACCCTACGAGCAGTACTTC. This sequence joins TRBV20-1 and TRBJ2-7; TRBD2 aligns across 10 bases. There are 15 residues in the CDR3. The trim removed 2 bases at V and 2 bases at J, leaving 6 bases unmatched. Per the germline V gene, CDR1 is DFQATT and CDR2 is SNEGSKA (reference sequence).

This clonotype was found many times. The chain joins TRBV7-9 to TRBJ2-7, with 10 bases matching TRBD2. Trimming removed 5 bases from V and 0 bases from J; junction bases left unmatched: 4. This CDR3 is built from 15 residues. CDR1 and CDR2 (germline): SEHNR, FQNEAQ (reference sequence). CDR3 in amino acids: CASSTGLAASYEQYF. The DNA of the CDR3 is TGTGCCAGCAGCACCGGACTAGCGGCCTCCTACGAGCAGTACTTC.

With regard to this clonotype: Since a much larger clone is just one base distant, this may be a read error. This chain joins TRBV27 and TRBJ2-1; TRBD2 agrees at 11 bases. The CDR3 has 17 residues. Germline CDR1 and CDR2: MNHEY and SMNVEV (reference sequence). Here the CDR3 reads CASSLGSGRVGYNGQFF. The CDR3 DNA reads TGTGCCAGCAGTTTGGGTAGCGGGAGGGTGGGTTACAATGGGCAGTTCTTC.

In this sample, this clonotype turned up a few times. The chain employs TRBV7-3 and TRBJ2-2, with TRBD2 matching over 10 bases. Germline assignment: CDR1 SGHTA and CDR2 FQGTGA. The junction had 5 bases not matched to a gene; V was cut back by 6 bases and J by 7 bases. The CDR3 is made up of 14 amino acids. The CDR3 DNA reads as TGTGCCAGCAGAAGACTAGCGGGCTTCGGGGAGCTGTTTTTT. Protein product: CASRRLAGFGELFF.

In this sample, this clonotype turned up many times. The chain has TRBV29-1 and TRBJ1-1; unclear D gene. The V gene lost 6 bases and the J gene lost 1 base, with 12 bases spanning the gap. Looked up from germline, CDR1 is SQVTM and CDR2 is ANQGSEA. The CDR3 is made up of 13 amino acids. CDR3 bases: TGCAGCGTCAAACACTCTCCGAACACTGAAGCTTTCTTT. Protein: CSVKHSPNTEAFF. The full variable domain, completed using reference TRBV29-1 and TRBJ1-1, is SAVISQKPSRDICQRGTSLTIQCQVDSQVTMMFWYRQQPGQSLTLIATANQGSEATYESGFVIDKFPISRPNLTFSTLTVSNMSPEDSSIYLCSVKHSPNTEAFFGQGTRLTVV.

At least ten counts were recorded for this clonotype. The chain links TRBV7-8 to TRBJ1-2, with D possibly matching TRBD1 (6 bases). Trimming left V 4 bases short and J 4 bases short, with 16 bases between. The CDR3 consists of 15 residues. Germline lookup yields CDR1 SGHVS and CDR2 FQNEAQ. As DNA, the CDR3 is TGTGCCAGCAGCTCCAACAGGGAGGGGGGCTATGGCTACACCTTC. Translated: CASSSNREGGYGYTF.

This clonotype was detected ten times or more. The genes are TRBV13 and TRBJ2-7; a possible D gene is TRBD2 (5 bases). Per germline, CDR1 PRHDT and CDR2 FYEKMQ (reference sequence). V was trimmed by 4 bases and J by 0 bases, leaving 16 bases between them. The CDR3 totals 16 residues. The CDR3 DNA follows: TGTGCCAGCAGCTCAGCCCATAGCGTAGTCTCCTACGAGCAGTACTTC. Translated: CASSSAHSVVSYEQYF.

This clonotype was observed many times. The CDR3 region has the DNA TGTGCCAGCAGCTTGTTACAGGCGACAGATACGCAGTATTTT. The encoded protein is CASSLLQATDTQYF. J is TRBJ2-3 and V is TRBV5-4; tentative D call: TRBD1 (5 bases). From germline, CDR1 is SGHNT and CDR2 YYREEE (reference sequence). The length of the CDR3 is 14 residues. Trimming removed 1 base at V and 3 bases at J, with 9 bases between.